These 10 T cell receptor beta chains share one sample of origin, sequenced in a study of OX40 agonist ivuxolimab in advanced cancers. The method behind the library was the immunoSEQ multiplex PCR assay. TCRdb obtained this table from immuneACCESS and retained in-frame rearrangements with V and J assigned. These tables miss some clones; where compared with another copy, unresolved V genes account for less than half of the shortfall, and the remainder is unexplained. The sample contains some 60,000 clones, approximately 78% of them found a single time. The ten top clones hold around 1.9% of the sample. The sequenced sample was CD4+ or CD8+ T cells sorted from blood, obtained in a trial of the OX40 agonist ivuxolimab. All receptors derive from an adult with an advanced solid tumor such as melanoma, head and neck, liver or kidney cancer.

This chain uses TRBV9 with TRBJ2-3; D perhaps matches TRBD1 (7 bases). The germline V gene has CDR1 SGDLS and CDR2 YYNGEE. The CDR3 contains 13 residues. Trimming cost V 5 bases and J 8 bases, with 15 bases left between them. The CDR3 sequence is CASRDRYGGTQYF. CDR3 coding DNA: TGTGCCAGCAGGGACAGGTACGGGGGTACGCAGTATTTT.

The chain's CDR3 is CASSFGYQETQYF. The CDR3 nucleotides are TGTGCCAGCAGCTTCGGATATCAAGAGACCCAGTACTTC. This chain links TRBV7-2 with TRBJ2-5; D gene unclear. Germline loops: CDR1 SGHTA, CDR2 FQGNSA. V was shortened by 3 bases and J by 2 bases, with 7 bases between the two germline ends. The CDR3 contains 13 residues. The whole variable domain, remainder taken from reference TRBV7-2 and TRBJ2-5, is GAGVSQSPSNKVTEKGKDVELRCDPISGHTALYWYRQSLGQGLEFLIYFQGNSAPDKSGLPSDRFSAERTGGSVSTLTIQRTQQEDSAVYLCASSFGYQETQYFGPGTRLLVL.

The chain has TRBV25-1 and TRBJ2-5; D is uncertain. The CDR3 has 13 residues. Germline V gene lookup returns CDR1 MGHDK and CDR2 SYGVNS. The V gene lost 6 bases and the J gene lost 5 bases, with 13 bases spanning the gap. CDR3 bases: TGTGCCAGCAGGAGTGAGCCGTCGGAGACCCAGTACTTC. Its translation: CASRSEPSETQYF.

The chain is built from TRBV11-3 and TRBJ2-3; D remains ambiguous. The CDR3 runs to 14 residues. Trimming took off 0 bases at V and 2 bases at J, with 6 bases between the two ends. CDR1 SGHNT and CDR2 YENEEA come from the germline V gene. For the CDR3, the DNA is TGTGCCAGCAGCTTAGAATTCCTCACAGATACGCAGTATTTT. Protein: CASSLEFLTDTQYF.

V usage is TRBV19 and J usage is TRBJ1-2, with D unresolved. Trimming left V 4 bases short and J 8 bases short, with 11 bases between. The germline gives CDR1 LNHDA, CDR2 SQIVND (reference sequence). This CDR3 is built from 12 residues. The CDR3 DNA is TGTGCCAGTAGTAGGAACTATCAAGGCTACACCTTC. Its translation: CASSRNYQGYTF.

CDR3 nucleotide sequence: TGTGCCAGCAGTAGGACCGGGACCCTGAACTATGGCTACACCTTC. Translated: CASSRTGTLNYGYTF. This chain connects TRBV6-1 to TRBJ1-2; TRBD1 is a possible D gene (5 bases). The germline V gene has CDR1 MNHNS and CDR2 SASEGT. The CDR3 loop spans 15 amino acids. V gave up 5 bases and J gave up 2 bases, with 15 bases separating them.

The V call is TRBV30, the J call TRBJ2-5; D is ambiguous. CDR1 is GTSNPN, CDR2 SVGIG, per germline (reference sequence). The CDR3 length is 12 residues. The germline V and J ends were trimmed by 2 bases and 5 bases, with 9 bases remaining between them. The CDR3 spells CAWSPDRETQYF. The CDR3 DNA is TGTGCCTGGAGTCCAGACCGGGAGACCCAGTACTTC.

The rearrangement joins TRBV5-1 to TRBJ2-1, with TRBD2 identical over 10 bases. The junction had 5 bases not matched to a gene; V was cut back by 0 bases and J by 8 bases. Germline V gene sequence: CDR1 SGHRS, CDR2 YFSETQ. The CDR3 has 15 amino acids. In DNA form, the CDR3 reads TGCGCCAGCAGCTTGGTAGCTAGCGGGAGTGATGAGCAGTTCTTC. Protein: CASSLVASGSDEQFF.

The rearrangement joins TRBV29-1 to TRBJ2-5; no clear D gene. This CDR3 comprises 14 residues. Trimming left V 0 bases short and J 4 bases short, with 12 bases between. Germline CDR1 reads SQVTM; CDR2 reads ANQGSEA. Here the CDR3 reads CSVEEGSRGETQYF. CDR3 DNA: TGCAGCGTTGAAGAAGGCTCGCGAGGAGAGACCCAGTACTTC.

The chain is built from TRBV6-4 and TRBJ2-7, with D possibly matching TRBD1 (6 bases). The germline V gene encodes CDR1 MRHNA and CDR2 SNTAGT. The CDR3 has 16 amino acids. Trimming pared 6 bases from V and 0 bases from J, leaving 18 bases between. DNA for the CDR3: TGTGCCAGCAGGGGGATTAGGGGGACAAGCTCCTACGAGCAGTACGTC. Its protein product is CASRGIRGTSSYEQYV.